A selection of T cell receptor beta chains follows, all from one sample in a study of blood T cells in healthy people across ages. TCRdb itself ran the 5' RACE reads through MiXCR, one entry per CDR3 protein. The repertoire holds under 2,000,000 distinct CDR3 sequences, around half seen once, with more than 2% in the top ten. The sample was blood. These receptors originate from a woman between 40 and 55 years old in good health. Each CDR3 is given with its conserved first and last residue. A D gene is named only where the DNA matches it firmly. Some rows mark clone size as missing; the rest say once, few, many or name a class of expanded clone.

J: TRBJ2-3
V: TRBV4-1
D: -
size: -
CDR3: CASSQDGGSSDTQYF
DNA: TGCGCCAGCAGCCAAGATGGGGGCAGTTCAGATACGCAGTATTTT

J: TRBJ2-4
V: TRBV7-2
D: TRBD2
size: few
CDR3: CASSQSRGLVSRIQYF
DNA: TGTGCCAGCAGCCAAAGCCGGGGACTAGTCTCGCGCATTCAGTACTTC

J: TRBJ2-4
V: TRBV28
D: -
size: -
CDR3: CASSLEGGSGNIQYF
DNA: TGTGCCAGCAGCCTCGAGGGGGGGTCGGGAAACATTCAGTACTTC

J: TRBJ1-1
V: TRBV4-2
D: -
size: -
CDR3: CASSRDGNMNTEAFF
DNA: TGTGCCAGCAGTAGGGACGGCAACATGAACACTGAAGCTTTCTTT

J: TRBJ2-7
V: TRBV5-1
D: -
size: few
CDR3: CASSPPLVANEQYF
DNA: TGCGCCAGCAGCCCCCCCCTAGTCGCCAACGAGCAGTACTTC

J: TRBJ1-4
V: TRBV5-1
D: -
size: -
CDR3: CASSYAGDREKLFF
DNA: TGCGCCAGCAGTTATGCAGGGGACCGTGAAAAACTGTTTTTT

J: TRBJ2-7
V: TRBV28
D: TRBD1
size: -
CDR3: CASSTGTGLAYEQYF
DNA: TGTGCCAGCAGTACTGGGACAGGGTTAGCCTACGAGCAGTACTTC

J: TRBJ2-4
V: TRBV7-2
D: -
size: -
CDR3: CAGSLVGLGEQYF
DNA: TGTGCCGGCAGCTTAGTGGGCCTGGGGGAGCAGTACTTC

J: TRBJ2-5
V: TRBV20-1
D: -
size: -
CDR3: CSARVRTGDPQETQYF
DNA: TGCAGTGCTAGAGTAAGGACGGGGGACCCGCAAGAGACCCAGTACTTC

J: TRBJ1-2
V: TRBV6-5
D: TRBD1
size: -
CDR3: CASSPAGQAYNYGYTF
DNA: TGTGCCAGCAGTCCAGCCGGACAGGCGTATAACTATGGCTACACCTTC

J: TRBJ2-5
V: TRBV7-9
D: TRBD2
size: many
CDR3: CASSHPGLQETQYF
DNA: TGTGCCAGCAGCCACCCGGGACTACAAGAGACCCAGTACTTC

J: TRBJ2-5
V: TRBV4-1
D: -
size: -
CDR3: CASSPGDYEETQYF
DNA: TGCGCCAGCAGCCCAGGGGACTACGAAGAGACCCAGTACTTC

J: TRBJ1-2
V: TRBV20-1
D: -
size: -
CDR3: CSAGHSGGNGYTF
DNA: TGCAGTGCTGGTCACTCAGGAGGAAATGGCTACACCTTC

J: TRBJ2-1
V: TRBV5-1
D: -
size: -
CDR3: CASSLLGGPQYEQFF
DNA: TGCGCCAGCAGCCTGTTGGGGGGGCCTCAGTATGAGCAGTTCTTC

J: TRBJ2-3
V: TRBV20-1
D: -
size: -
CDR3: CSARDVAGPTDTQYF
DNA: TGCAGTGCTAGAGATGTGGCGGGGCCCACAGATACGCAGTATTTT

J: TRBJ1-1
V: TRBV28
D: -
size: -
CDR3: CASSVQGPEAFF
DNA: TGTGCCAGCAGCGTACAGGGCCCGGAAGCTTTCTTT

J: TRBJ1-5
V: TRBV4-3
D: TRBD1
size: once
CDR3: CASSQTTGTPQHF
DNA: TGCGCCAGCAGCCAAACGACAGGGACGCCCCAGCATTTT

J: TRBJ2-7
V: TRBV18
D: -
size: few
CDR3: CASSIGRAGYEQYF
DNA: TGTGCCAGCTCAATAGGACGGGCCGGGTACGAGCAGTACTTC

J: TRBJ2-4
V: TRBV5-1
D: TRBD1
size: once
CDR3: CASSSFRDRERNIQYF
DNA: TGCGCCAGCAGCTCCTTCCGGGACAGGGAAAGAAACATTCAGTACTTC

J: TRBJ2-1
V: TRBV10-3
D: -
size: -
CDR3: CAISVGGLGDEQFF
DNA: TGTGCCATCAGTGTGGGGGGTTTGGGGGATGAGCAGTTCTTC

J: TRBJ2-3
V: TRBV10-3
D: -
size: once
CDR3: CAISDSGRHTDTQYF
DNA: TGTGCCATCAGTGACAGCGGGCGACACACAGATACGCAGTATTTT

J: TRBJ2-3
V: TRBV27
D: -
size: few
CDR3: CASSLYKTGDTQYF
DNA: TGTGCCAGCAGTTTATATAAGACCGGGGATACGCAGTATTTT

J: TRBJ2-5
V: TRBV27
D: -
size: -
CDR3: CASSLYRTLGQETQYF
DNA: TGTGCCAGCAGTTTATACAGGACCCTGGGGCAAGAGACCCAGTACTTC

J: TRBJ2-3
V: TRBV4-2
D: TRBD2
size: -
CDR3: CASSHRSGTSRDTQYF
DNA: TGTGCCAGTAGCCACCGCTCCGGGACTAGCAGAGATACGCAGTATTTT

J: TRBJ2-4
V: TRBV4-2
D: TRBD2
size: -
CDR3: CASSLISGENGKNIQYF
DNA: TGTGCCAGCAGCCTAATTAGCGGGGAAAACGGCAAAAACATTCAGTACTTC

J: TRBJ2-3
V: TRBV27
D: TRBD2
size: -
CDR3: CASRKTSGGSSTDTQYF
DNA: TGTGCCAGCAGGAAGACTAGCGGGGGGTCTAGCACAGATACGCAGTATTTT

J: TRBJ2-7
V: TRBV27
D: -
size: -
CDR3: CASSVSRGSEQYF
DNA: TGTGCCAGCAGTGTATCCCGGGGTTCCGAGCAGTACTTC

J: TRBJ2-1
V: TRBV7-2
D: -
size: -
CDR3: CASSPGVGETQFF
DNA: TGCGCCAGCAGCCCTGGTGTCGGAGAGACCCAGTTCTTC

J: TRBJ1-5
V: TRBV9
D: -
size: many
CDR3: CASGVSNQPQHF
DNA: TGTGCCAGCGGGGTCAGCAATCAGCCCCAGCATTTT

J: TRBJ1-2
V: TRBV6-6
D: TRBD1
size: -
CDR3: CASSYSPGGNYGYTF
DNA: TGTGCCAGCAGTTACTCCCCAGGGGGGAACTATGGCTACACCTTC

J: TRBJ2-7
V: TRBV7-9
D: -
size: -
CDR3: CVSSLGGGPSYEQYF
DNA: TGTGTCAGCAGCCTAGGAGGGGGTCCCTCCTACGAGCAGTACTTC

J: TRBJ2-3
V: TRBV6-5
D: -
size: -
CDR3: CASSRQRSGTDTQYF
DNA: TGTGCCAGCAGTCGACAAAGGTCGGGGACAGATACGCAGTATTTT

J: TRBJ2-2
V: TRBV7-3
D: -
size: -
CDR3: CASSLAKTGELFF
DNA: TGTGCCAGCAGCCTCGCCAAGACCGGGGAGCTGTTTTTT

J: TRBJ2-7
V: TRBV6-2/TRBV6-3
D: -
size: many
CDR3: CASSYGGLYEQYF
DNA: TGTGCCAGCAGTTACGGCGGACTCTACGAGCAGTACTTC

J: TRBJ2-1
V: TRBV11-2
D: TRBD2
size: -
CDR3: CASSGPLLASGNEQFF
DNA: TGTGCCAGCAGCGGCCCCCTACTAGCGAGCGGCAATGAGCAGTTCTTC

J: TRBJ2-3
V: TRBV7-2
D: -
size: few
CDR3: CASSPQTGLSDTQYF
DNA: TGTGCCAGCAGCCCCCAGACAGGTCTGTCAGATACGCAGTATTTT

J: TRBJ2-5
V: TRBV18
D: TRBD1
size: -
CDR3: CASSPSQGAGETQYF
DNA: TGTGCCAGCTCCCCATCACAGGGGGCTGGTGAGACCCAGTACTTC

J: TRBJ2-5
V: TRBV14
D: -
size: few
CDR3: CASSQRSTETQYF
DNA: TGTGCCAGCAGCCAGCGTAGTACGGAGACCCAGTACTTC

J: TRBJ2-1
V: TRBV4-1
D: TRBD2
size: few
CDR3: CASSPKRGEYNEQFF
DNA: TGCGCCAGCAGCCCCAAGCGGGGTGAATACAATGAGCAGTTCTTC

J: TRBJ2-1
V: TRBV29-1
D: TRBD2
size: -
CDR3: CSARLAGGQSSYNEQFF
DNA: TGCAGCGCCAGACTAGCGGGGGGCCAAAGCTCCTACAATGAGCAGTTCTTC

J: TRBJ2-7
V: TRBV27
D: -
size: few
CDR3: CASSCREQQKPDEQYF
DNA: TGTGCCAGCAGTTGCCGGGAGCAGCAGAAACCTGACGAGCAGTACTTC

J: TRBJ2-5
V: TRBV20-1
D: TRBD1
size: -
CDR3: CSAEAQRDRGTQYF
DNA: TGCAGTGCTGAAGCTCAGAGGGACAGAGGGACCCAGTACTTC

J: TRBJ2-7
V: TRBV14
D: -
size: -
CDR3: CASSQDWGTEQYF
DNA: TGTGCCAGCAGCCAAGATTGGGGAACCGAGCAGTACTTC

J: TRBJ1-6
V: TRBV6-5
D: -
size: few
CDR3: CASKVGSLNSPLHF
DNA: TGTGCCAGCAAGGTCGGGAGCTTAAATTCACCCCTCCACTTT

J: TRBJ2-5
V: TRBV15
D: TRBD2
size: few
CDR3: CATSIRTSGGETQYF
DNA: TGTGCCACCAGCATCCGGACTAGCGGGGGTGAGACCCAGTACTTC

J: TRBJ2-7
V: TRBV20-1
D: -
size: -
CDR3: CSARLPKPLSYEQYF
DNA: TGCAGTGCTAGACTCCCCAAACCCCTCTCCTACGAGCAGTACTTC

J: TRBJ2-7
V: TRBV10-3
D: -
size: -
CDR3: CAISESGWGSSYEQYF
DNA: TGTGCCATCAGTGAGTCGGGTTGGGGTTCATCCTACGAGCAGTACTTC

J: TRBJ1-5
V: TRBV7-2
D: -
size: -
CDR3: CASSQWEGDQPQHF
DNA: TGTGCCAGCAGCCAGTGGGAGGGAGACCAGCCCCAGCATTTT

J: TRBJ2-1
V: TRBV7-3
D: TRBD2
size: few
CDR3: CASSGGTTGRDEQFF
DNA: TGTGCCAGCAGCGGAGGGACTACGGGTCGGGATGAGCAGTTCTTC

J: TRBJ1-2
V: TRBV18
D: -
size: few
CDR3: CASSPGDHGYTF
DNA: TGTGCCAGCTCACCAGGGGACCATGGCTACACCTTC

J: TRBJ2-6
V: TRBV20-1
D: -
size: few
CDR3: CSARDEWGPGSGANVLTF
DNA: TGCAGTGCTAGAGACGAATGGGGGCCCGGCTCTGGGGCCAACGTCCTGACTTTC

J: TRBJ2-3
V: TRBV7-2
D: -
size: -
CDR3: CASSLGDGAPPFADTQYF
DNA: TGTGCCAGCAGCTTAGGGGACGGGGCCCCCCCCTTCGCAGATACGCAGTATTTT

J: TRBJ1-1
V: TRBV20-1
D: -
size: -
CDR3: CSVSGEANTEAFF
DNA: TGCAGTGTGTCAGGGGAGGCGAACACTGAAGCTTTCTTT

J: TRBJ2-1
V: TRBV18
D: TRBD2
size: -
CDR3: CASSQGLAGPSGNEQFF
DNA: TGTGCCAGCTCACAAGGACTAGCGGGGCCGAGTGGCAATGAGCAGTTCTTC

J: TRBJ2-7
V: TRBV20-1
D: -
size: many
CDR3: CSARGTDDYEQYF
DNA: TGCAGTGCTAGAGGTACTGACGACTACGAGCAGTACTTC

J: TRBJ1-2
V: TRBV6-5
D: TRBD1
size: -
CDR3: CASIKQGAEYGYTF
DNA: TGTGCCAGCATTAAACAGGGGGCAGAATATGGCTACACCTTC